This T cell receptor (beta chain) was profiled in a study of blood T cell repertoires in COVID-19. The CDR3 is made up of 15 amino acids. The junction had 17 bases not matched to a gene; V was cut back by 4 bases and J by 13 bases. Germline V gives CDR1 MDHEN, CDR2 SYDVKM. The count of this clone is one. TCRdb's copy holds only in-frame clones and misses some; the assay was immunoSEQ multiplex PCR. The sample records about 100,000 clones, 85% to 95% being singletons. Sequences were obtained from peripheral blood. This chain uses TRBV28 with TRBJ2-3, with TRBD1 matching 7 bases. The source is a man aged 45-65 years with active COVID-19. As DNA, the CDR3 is TGTGCCAGCAGTTCCCACTCAACCGGGACAGAAAAGGAGTATTTT. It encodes CASSSHSTGTEKEYF.